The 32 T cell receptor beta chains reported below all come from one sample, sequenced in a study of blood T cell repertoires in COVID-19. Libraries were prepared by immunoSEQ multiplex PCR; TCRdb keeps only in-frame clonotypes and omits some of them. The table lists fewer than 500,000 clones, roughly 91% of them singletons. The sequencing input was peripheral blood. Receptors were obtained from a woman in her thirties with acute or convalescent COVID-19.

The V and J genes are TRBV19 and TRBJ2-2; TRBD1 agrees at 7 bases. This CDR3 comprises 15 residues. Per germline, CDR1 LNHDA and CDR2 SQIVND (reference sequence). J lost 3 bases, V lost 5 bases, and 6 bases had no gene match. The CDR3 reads CASSRQGRDTGELFF. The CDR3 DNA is TGTGCCAGTAGTCGACAGGGTAGAGACACCGGGGAGCTGTTTTTT. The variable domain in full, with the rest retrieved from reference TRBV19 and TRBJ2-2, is DGGITQSPKYLFRKEGQNVTLSCEQNLNHDAMYWYRQDPGQGLRLIYYSQIVNDFQKGDIAEGYSVSREKKESFPLTVTSAQKNPTAFYLCASSRQGRDTGELFFGEGSRLTVL.

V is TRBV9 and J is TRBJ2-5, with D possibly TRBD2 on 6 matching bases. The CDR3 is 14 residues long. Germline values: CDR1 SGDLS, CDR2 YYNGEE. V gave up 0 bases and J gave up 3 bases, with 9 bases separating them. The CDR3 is CASSVGWGEETQYF. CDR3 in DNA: TGTGCCAGCAGCGTAGGTTGGGGGGAAGAGACCCAGTACTTC.

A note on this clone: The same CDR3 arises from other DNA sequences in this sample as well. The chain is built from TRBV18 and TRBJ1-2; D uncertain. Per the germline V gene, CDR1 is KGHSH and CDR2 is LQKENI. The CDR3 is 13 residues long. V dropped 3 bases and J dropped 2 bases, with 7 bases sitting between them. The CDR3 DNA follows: TGTGCCAGCTCACCCGGCGGGAACTATGGCTACACCTTC. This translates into CASSPGGNYGYTF.

Here the CDR3 DNA reads TGTGCCAGCAACGGCGGGGGGGCGAACACCGGGGAGCTGTTTTTT. It is translated as CASNGGGANTGELFF. The rearrangement uses TRBV28 and TRBJ2-2; 9 nucleotides match TRBD2. V gave up 7 bases and J gave up 0 bases; unmatched junction bases: 3. The CDR3 has 15 residues. Per germline, CDR1 MDHEN and CDR2 SYDVKM.

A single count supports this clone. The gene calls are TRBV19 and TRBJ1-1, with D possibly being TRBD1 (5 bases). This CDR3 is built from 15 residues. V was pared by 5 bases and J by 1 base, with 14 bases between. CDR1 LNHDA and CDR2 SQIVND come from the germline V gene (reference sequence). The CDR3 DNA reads TGTGCCAGTAGTGGGGGGTGGACATCGAACACTGAAGCTTTCTTT. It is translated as CASSGGWTSNTEAFF.

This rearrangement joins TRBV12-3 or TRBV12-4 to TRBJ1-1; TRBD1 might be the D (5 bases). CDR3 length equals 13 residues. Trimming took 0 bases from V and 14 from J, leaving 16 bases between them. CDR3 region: CASSLASGGESFF. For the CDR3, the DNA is TGTGCCAGCAGTTTAGCGTCGGGGGGAGAAAGCTTCTTT.

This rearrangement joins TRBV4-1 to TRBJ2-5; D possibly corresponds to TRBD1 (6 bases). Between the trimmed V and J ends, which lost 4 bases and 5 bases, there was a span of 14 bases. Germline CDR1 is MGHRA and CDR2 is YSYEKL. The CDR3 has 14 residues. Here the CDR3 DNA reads TGCGCCAGCAGCCCCGGCAGGGGATCTGAGACCCAGTACTTC. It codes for CASSPGRGSETQYF.

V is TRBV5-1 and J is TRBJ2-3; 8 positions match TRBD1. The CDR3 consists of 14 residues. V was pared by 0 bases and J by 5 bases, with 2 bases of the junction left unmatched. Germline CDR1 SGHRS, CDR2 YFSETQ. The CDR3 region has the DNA TGCGCCAGCAGCTTGGGGACAGGGAGAGATACGCAGTATTTT. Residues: CASSLGTGRDTQYF.

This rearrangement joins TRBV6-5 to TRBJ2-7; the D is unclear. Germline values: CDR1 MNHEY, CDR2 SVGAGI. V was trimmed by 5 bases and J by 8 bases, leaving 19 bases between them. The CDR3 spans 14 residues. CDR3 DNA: TGTGCCAGCAGTCCGGATCGGGTCCAGTCCAAGCAGTACTTC. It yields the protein CASSPDRVQSKQYF.

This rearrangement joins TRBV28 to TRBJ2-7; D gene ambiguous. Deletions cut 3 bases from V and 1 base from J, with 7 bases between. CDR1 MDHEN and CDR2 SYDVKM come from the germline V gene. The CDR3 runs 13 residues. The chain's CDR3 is CASSFRFSYEQYF. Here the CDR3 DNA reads TGTGCCAGCAGTTTCAGGTTTTCCTACGAGCAGTACTTC.

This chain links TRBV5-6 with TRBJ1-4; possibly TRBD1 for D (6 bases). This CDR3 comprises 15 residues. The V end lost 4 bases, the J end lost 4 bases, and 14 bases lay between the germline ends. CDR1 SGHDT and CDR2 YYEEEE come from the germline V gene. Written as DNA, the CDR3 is TGTGCCAGCAGCGAAGGTTGGGGGCTTAATGAAAAACTGTTTTTT. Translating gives CASSEGWGLNEKLFF.

The CDR3 DNA reads as TGTGCCAGCAGCTTCGGACAGGGGGCTCGGGAGCAGTACTTC. It codes for CASSFGQGAREQYF. The gene calls are TRBV5-4 and TRBJ2-7, with 11 bases matching TRBD1. The germline V gene encodes CDR1 SGHNT and CDR2 YYREEE (reference sequence). J was trimmed by 7 bases and V by 2 bases; bases with no gene match: 5. The CDR3 runs to 14 residues.

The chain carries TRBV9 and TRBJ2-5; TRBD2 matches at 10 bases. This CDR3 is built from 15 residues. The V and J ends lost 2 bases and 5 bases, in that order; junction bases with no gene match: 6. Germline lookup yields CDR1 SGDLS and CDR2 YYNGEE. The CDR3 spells CASSVSLAGDETQYF. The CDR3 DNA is TGTGCCAGCAGCGTTAGTCTAGCGGGGGATGAGACCCAGTACTTC.

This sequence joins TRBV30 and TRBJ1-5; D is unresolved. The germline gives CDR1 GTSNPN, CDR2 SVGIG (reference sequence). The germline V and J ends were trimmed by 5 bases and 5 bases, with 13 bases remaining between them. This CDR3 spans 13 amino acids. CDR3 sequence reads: CAWSKAAHQPQHF. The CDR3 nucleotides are TGTGCCTGGTCAAAGGCGGCTCATCAGCCCCAGCATTTT.

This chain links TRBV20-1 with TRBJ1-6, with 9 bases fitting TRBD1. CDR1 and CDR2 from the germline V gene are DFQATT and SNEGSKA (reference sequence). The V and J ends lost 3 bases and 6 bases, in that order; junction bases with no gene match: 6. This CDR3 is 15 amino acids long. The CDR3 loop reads CSASTGGGGNSPLHF. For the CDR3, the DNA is TGCAGTGCTAGTACAGGGGGCGGTGGTAATTCACCCCTCCACTTT.

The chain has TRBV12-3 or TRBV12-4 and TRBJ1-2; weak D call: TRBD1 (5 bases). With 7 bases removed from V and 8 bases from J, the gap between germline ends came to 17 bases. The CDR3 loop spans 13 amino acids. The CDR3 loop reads CASILQWGGGYTF. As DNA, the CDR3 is TGTGCCAGCATCTTACAATGGGGGGGAGGCTACACCTTC.

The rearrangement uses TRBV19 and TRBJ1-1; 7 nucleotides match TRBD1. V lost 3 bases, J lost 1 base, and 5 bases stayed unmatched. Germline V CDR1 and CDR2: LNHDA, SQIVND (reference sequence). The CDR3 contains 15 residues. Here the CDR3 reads CASSILPGGNTEAFF. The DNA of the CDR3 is TGTGCCAGTAGTATCTTGCCAGGGGGGAACACTGAAGCTTTCTTT.

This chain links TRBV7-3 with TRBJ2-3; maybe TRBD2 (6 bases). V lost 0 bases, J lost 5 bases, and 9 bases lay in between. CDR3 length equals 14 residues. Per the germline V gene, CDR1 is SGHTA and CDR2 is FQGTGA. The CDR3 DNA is TGTGCCAGCAGCTTAACGAGACTAGAAGATACGCAGTATTTT. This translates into CASSLTRLEDTQYF.

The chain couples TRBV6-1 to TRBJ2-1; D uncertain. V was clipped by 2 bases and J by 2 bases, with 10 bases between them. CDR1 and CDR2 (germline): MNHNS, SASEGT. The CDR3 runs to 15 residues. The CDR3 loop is CASSEIHVPYNEQFF. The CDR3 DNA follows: TGTGCCAGCAGTGAAATACATGTCCCCTACAATGAGCAGTTCTTC.

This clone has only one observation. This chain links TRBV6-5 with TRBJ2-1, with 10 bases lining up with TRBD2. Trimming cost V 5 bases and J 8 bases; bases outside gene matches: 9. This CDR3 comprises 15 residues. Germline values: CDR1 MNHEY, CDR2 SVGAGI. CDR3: CASSNQGLALDEQFF. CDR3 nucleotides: TGTGCCAGCAGTAACCAGGGACTAGCGCTGGATGAGCAGTTCTTC.

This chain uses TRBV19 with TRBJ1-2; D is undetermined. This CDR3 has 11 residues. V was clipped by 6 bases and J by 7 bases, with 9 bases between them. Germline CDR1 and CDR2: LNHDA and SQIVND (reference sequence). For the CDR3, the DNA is TGTGCCAGTAGAAACTTAGTTGGCTACACCTTC. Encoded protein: CASRNLVGYTF.

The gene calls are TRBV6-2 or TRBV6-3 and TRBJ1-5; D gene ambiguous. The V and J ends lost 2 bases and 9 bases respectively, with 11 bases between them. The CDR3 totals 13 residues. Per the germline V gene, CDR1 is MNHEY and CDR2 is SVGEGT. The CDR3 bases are TGTGCCAGCAGTTACGGGTCGGGTCGGCCCCAGCATTTT. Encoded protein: CASSYGSGRPQHF.

The CDR3 DNA follows: TGTGCCATCAGTGAGAGGATCGCGGCCGAGCAGTACTTC. Protein: CAISERIAAEQYF. The chain recombines TRBV10-3 with TRBJ2-7; D gene uncertain. CDR3 length: 13 residues. Germline loops: CDR1 ENHRY, CDR2 SYGVKD. Trimming took 2 bases from V and 6 from J, leaving 11 bases between them.

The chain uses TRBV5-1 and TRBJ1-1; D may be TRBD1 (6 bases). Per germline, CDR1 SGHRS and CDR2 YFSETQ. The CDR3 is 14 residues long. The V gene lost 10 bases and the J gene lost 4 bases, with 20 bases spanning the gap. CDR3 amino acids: CARRRAGESTEAFF. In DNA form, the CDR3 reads TGCGCCCGCCGTAGGGCAGGGGAAAGCACTGAAGCTTTCTTT.

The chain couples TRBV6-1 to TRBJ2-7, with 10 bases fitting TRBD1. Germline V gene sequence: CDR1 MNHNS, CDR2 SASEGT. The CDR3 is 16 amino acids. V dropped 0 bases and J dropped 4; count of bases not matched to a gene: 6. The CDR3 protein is CASSEASDRGIYEQYF. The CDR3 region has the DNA TGTGCCAGCAGTGAAGCGTCGGACAGGGGGATATACGAGCAGTACTTC.

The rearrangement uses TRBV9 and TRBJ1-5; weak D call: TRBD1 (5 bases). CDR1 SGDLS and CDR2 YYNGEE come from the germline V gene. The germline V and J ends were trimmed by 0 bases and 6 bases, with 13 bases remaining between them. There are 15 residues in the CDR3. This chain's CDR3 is CASSVGTSDTQPQHF. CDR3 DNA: TGTGCCAGCAGCGTAGGGACATCCGACACTCAGCCCCAGCATTTT.

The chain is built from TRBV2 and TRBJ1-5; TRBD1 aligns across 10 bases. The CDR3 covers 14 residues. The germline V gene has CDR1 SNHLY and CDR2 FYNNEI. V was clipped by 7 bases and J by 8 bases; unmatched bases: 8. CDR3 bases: TGTGCCAGCACGGGACAGGGGTTCCCGGAGCCCCAGCATTTT. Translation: CASTGQGFPEPQHF.

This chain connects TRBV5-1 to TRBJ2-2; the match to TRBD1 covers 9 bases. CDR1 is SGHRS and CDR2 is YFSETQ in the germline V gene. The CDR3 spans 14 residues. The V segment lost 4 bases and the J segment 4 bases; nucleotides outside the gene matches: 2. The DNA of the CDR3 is TGCGCCAGCAGCAAGACAGGGGGCACCGGGGAGCTGTTTTTT. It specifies CASSKTGGTGELFF.

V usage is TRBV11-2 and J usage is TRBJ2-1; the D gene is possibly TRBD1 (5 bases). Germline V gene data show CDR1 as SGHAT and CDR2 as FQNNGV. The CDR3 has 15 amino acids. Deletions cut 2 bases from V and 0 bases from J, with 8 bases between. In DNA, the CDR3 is TGTGCCAGCAGCTTATCAGACAGCTCCTACAATGAGCAGTTCTTC. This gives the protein CASSLSDSSYNEQFF.

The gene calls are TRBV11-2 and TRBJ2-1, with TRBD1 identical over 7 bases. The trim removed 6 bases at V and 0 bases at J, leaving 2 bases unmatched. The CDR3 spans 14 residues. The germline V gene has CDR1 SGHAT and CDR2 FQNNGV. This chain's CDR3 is CASRGTDSYNEQFF. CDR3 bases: TGTGCCAGCAGGGGGACAGACTCCTACAATGAGCAGTTCTTC.

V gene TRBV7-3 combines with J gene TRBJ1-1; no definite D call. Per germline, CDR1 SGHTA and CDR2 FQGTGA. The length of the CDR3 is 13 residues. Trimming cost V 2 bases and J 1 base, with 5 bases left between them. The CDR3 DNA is TGTGCCAGCAGCTTATTGGCGAACACTGAAGCTTTCTTT. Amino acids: CASSLLANTEAFF.

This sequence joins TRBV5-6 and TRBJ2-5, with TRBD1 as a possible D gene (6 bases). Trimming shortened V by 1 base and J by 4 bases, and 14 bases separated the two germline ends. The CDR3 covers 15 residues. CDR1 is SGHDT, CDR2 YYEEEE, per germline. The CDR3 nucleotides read TGTGCCAGCAGCTTGTTACAGGGTCAACCAGAGACCCAGTACTTC. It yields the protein CASSLLQGQPETQYF.